These T cell receptor beta chains were read from a single sample in a study of human T cells and chemical hapten exposure. MiXCR, run by TCRdb on the RACE reads, gives a single entry per CDR3 protein. The repertoire consists of some 70,000 distinct CDR3 sequences, with about a tenth occurring once and the leading ten covering around 6.8%. The specimen comprised whole blood, sampled in connection with sensitization to the hapten diphenylcyclopropenone (DPC). All receptors derive from a woman between 50 and 59 years old with alopecia areata. Some clones in this sample may be carry-over from other donors' samples. CDR3s include the opening cysteine and the closing phenylalanine or tryptophan. Each record gives: CDR3 DNA, CDR3 protein, J gene, D gene, clone size, V gene. A D gene is named only where the DNA matches it firmly. Not all rows give a size; the values are once, few, many and, for expanded clones, a class.

CDR3nt: TGTGCCAGCAGCCGCGGACAGGGTTACTATGGCTACACCTTC; CDR3aa: CASSRGQGYYGYTF; j_gene: TRBJ1-2; d_gene: TRBD1; abundance: -; v_gene: TRBV6-5
CDR3nt: TGTGCCAGCAGCAGCCTGGGACTAGCGGGAGGGTACAATGAGCAGTTCTTC; CDR3aa: CASSSLGLAGGYNEQFF; j_gene: TRBJ2-1; d_gene: TRBD2; abundance: many; v_gene: TRBV2
CDR3nt: TGTGCCAGCAGCCCAGGGGTGAACACCGGGGAGCTGTTTTTT; CDR3aa: CASSPGVNTGELFF; j_gene: TRBJ2-2; d_gene: -; abundance: few; v_gene: TRBV11-2
CDR3nt: TGCAGCGTTGGTACTAACTATGGCTACACCTTC; CDR3aa: CSVGTNYGYTF; j_gene: TRBJ1-2; d_gene: -; abundance: -; v_gene: TRBV29-1
CDR3nt: TGTGCCATCAGTGACGGCTACAATGAGCAGTTCTTC; CDR3aa: CAISDGYNEQFF; j_gene: TRBJ2-1; d_gene: -; abundance: -; v_gene: TRBV10-3
CDR3nt: TGTGCCAGCAGGGGACAGGGTTGGGGTTCTGAGCAGTTCTTC; CDR3aa: CASRGQGWGSEQFF; j_gene: TRBJ2-1; d_gene: TRBD1; abundance: many; v_gene: TRBV6-1
CDR3nt: TGTGCCAGCAGCTCTTCGGGACAGCCCATAAGGGGCTACACCTTC; CDR3aa: CASSSSGQPIRGYTF; j_gene: TRBJ1-2; d_gene: TRBD1; abundance: few; v_gene: TRBV11-2
CDR3nt: TGCAGTGCCCTAAGGGTAGGGGTCCCTTCCTACGAGCAGTACTTC; CDR3aa: CSALRVGVPSYEQYF; j_gene: TRBJ2-7; d_gene: -; abundance: -; v_gene: TRBV20-1
CDR3nt: TGCGCCAGCAGACGGACTAGCGGGTTCGTAGTTGAGACCCAGTACTTC; CDR3aa: CASRRTSGFVVETQYF; j_gene: TRBJ2-5; d_gene: TRBD2; abundance: few; v_gene: TRBV10-2
CDR3nt: TGTGCCAGCTCACCACAAGGAGGGAGGCTAGGAGAGACCCAGTACTTC; CDR3aa: CASSPQGGRLGETQYF; j_gene: TRBJ2-5; d_gene: -; abundance: many; v_gene: TRBV18
CDR3nt: TGTGCCTGGAGGAAGGGGCAGACTGAAGCTTTCTTT; CDR3aa: CAWRKGQTEAFF; j_gene: TRBJ1-1; d_gene: -; abundance: many; v_gene: TRBV30
CDR3nt: TGTGCCAGCAGCCTACCGCCCATCGCGCCCTACAATGAGCAGTTCTTC; CDR3aa: CASSLPPIAPYNEQFF; j_gene: TRBJ2-1; d_gene: -; abundance: few; v_gene: TRBV7-6
CDR3nt: TGTGCCAGCAGTTATTATGGACGGATCACTGAAGCTTTCTTT; CDR3aa: CASSYYGRITEAFF; j_gene: TRBJ1-1; d_gene: -; abundance: -; v_gene: TRBV6-6
CDR3nt: TGTGCCAGCAGCTTGCCGAAACCGGGCGGGGGGGCCGCGGATACGCAGTATTTT; CDR3aa: CASSLPKPGGGAADTQYF; j_gene: TRBJ2-3; d_gene: TRBD2; abundance: many; v_gene: TRBV5-4
CDR3nt: TGTGCCAGCCGGGACAATAATTCACCCCTCCACTTT; CDR3aa: CASRDNNSPLHF; j_gene: TRBJ1-6; d_gene: -; abundance: -; v_gene: TRBV12-3/TRBV12-4
CDR3nt: TGTGCCACCAGCAGAGATTTGGCCAGGGAGAACTATGGCTACACCTTC; CDR3aa: CATSRDLARENYGYTF; j_gene: TRBJ1-2; d_gene: -; abundance: many; v_gene: TRBV15
CDR3nt: TGTGCCAGCAGCTTAGCTTCGGGGACTAGTCAATTCTTC; CDR3aa: CASSLASGTSQFF; j_gene: TRBJ2-1; d_gene: TRBD2; abundance: -; v_gene: TRBV7-2
CDR3nt: TGTGCCAGCAGCTTAAATTCTTGGGACAGGGGGTCATTGAGGCTGTACAATGAGCAGTTCTTC; CDR3aa: CASSLNSWDRGSLRLYNEQFF; j_gene: TRBJ2-1; d_gene: TRBD1; abundance: few; v_gene: TRBV7-9
CDR3nt: TGTGCCAGCAGTTACATGGGGACAGAGAACACTGAAGCTTTCTTT; CDR3aa: CASSYMGTENTEAFF; j_gene: TRBJ1-1; d_gene: TRBD1; abundance: -; v_gene: TRBV6-5
CDR3nt: TGCAGTGCTAGAAGTACAGGCGCTACAAACTATGGCTACACCTTC; CDR3aa: CSARSTGATNYGYTF; j_gene: TRBJ1-2; d_gene: -; abundance: -; v_gene: TRBV20-1
CDR3nt: TGTGCCAGCAGCCCCCGACAGTTTCTAAACATTCAGTACTTC; CDR3aa: CASSPRQFLNIQYF; j_gene: TRBJ2-4; d_gene: -; abundance: -; v_gene: TRBV3-1
CDR3nt: TGCAGCGTTGAAGATGGTCTAGCGGGAGGCAATGAGCAGTTCTTC; CDR3aa: CSVEDGLAGGNEQFF; j_gene: TRBJ2-1; d_gene: TRBD2; abundance: many; v_gene: TRBV29-1
CDR3nt: TGTGCCAGCATCCCAGGGGGCCGCCCTAATGGCTACACCTTC; CDR3aa: CASIPGGRPNGYTF; j_gene: TRBJ1-2; d_gene: TRBD1; abundance: many; v_gene: TRBV6-6
CDR3nt: TGCGCCAGCAGTGAATCAGTAAGTGGCGAGCAGTACTTC; CDR3aa: CASSESVSGEQYF; j_gene: TRBJ2-7; d_gene: -; abundance: many; v_gene: TRBV10-1
CDR3nt: TGTGCCAGCAGCTCATCCGGGACCCAGGCCTACGAGCAGTACTTC; CDR3aa: CASSSSGTQAYEQYF; j_gene: TRBJ2-7; d_gene: -; abundance: -; v_gene: TRBV7-9
CDR3nt: TGTGCCAGCAGCGACCGGACTAGCGGGAGGGCCCGGTATTTT; CDR3aa: CASSDRTSGRARYF; j_gene: TRBJ2-3; d_gene: TRBD2; abundance: many; v_gene: TRBV2
CDR3nt: TGTGCCAGCAGCCGCGATGGGACAGGGGGCACTGAAGCTTTCTTT; CDR3aa: CASSRDGTGGTEAFF; j_gene: TRBJ1-1; d_gene: TRBD1; abundance: -; v_gene: TRBV3-1
CDR3nt: TGTGCCAGCAGCCGATTTACCGGGGAGCTGTTTTTT; CDR3aa: CASSRFTGELFF; j_gene: TRBJ2-2; d_gene: -; abundance: many; v_gene: TRBV7-2
CDR3nt: TGTGCCAGCAGTCTCGGAAACATTCAGTACTTC; CDR3aa: CASSLGNIQYF; j_gene: TRBJ2-4; d_gene: -; abundance: few; v_gene: TRBV11-2
CDR3nt: TGTGCCTGGAGTGTTCGTGGCGGGGAGCTGTTTTTT; CDR3aa: CAWSVRGGELFF; j_gene: TRBJ2-2; d_gene: -; abundance: many; v_gene: TRBV30
CDR3nt: TGTGCCAGCAGCTCCTCCACGGTTTCACGGACTAGCACCTTTAGGGGTGAGCAGTTCTTC; CDR3aa: CASSSSTVSRTSTFRGEQFF; j_gene: TRBJ2-1; d_gene: TRBD2; abundance: many; v_gene: TRBV11-2
CDR3nt: TGCAGTGCCCGAGTAGGTGGGGAGCAGTACTTC; CDR3aa: CSARVGGEQYF; j_gene: TRBJ2-7; d_gene: -; abundance: many; v_gene: TRBV20-1
CDR3nt: TGTGCCAGCAGCTTGGTGGCTAAGGTGGCCGGGGAGCTGTTTTTT; CDR3aa: CASSLVAKVAGELFF; j_gene: TRBJ2-2; d_gene: -; abundance: many; v_gene: TRBV5-6
CDR3nt: TGTGCCAGCCTGACAGTGTACGAGCAGTACTTC; CDR3aa: CASLTVYEQYF; j_gene: TRBJ2-7; d_gene: -; abundance: few; v_gene: TRBV2